This T cell receptor (beta chain) was recovered during a study of OX40 agonist ivuxolimab in advanced cancers. On the study more broadly: Dose-escalation patients' cancers were hepatocellular carcinoma, melanoma, renal cell or head and neck cancer.

Here immunoSEQ multiplex PCR was the method, and the copy in TCRdb shows in-frame clones only, minus some. Here the sample spans over 55,000 clones, 65% to 90% being singletons. Germline trimming cut 6 bases from V and 8 bases from J; bases unmatched to any gene: 7. There are 15 residues in the CDR3. Germline CDR1 is MNHEY and CDR2 is SVGAGI. A word on this clone: Its target is unknown.

The study, taken as a whole, reports: Expanded clones were, on average, more numerous in CD8+ T cells than in CD4+.

The chain is built from TRBV6-5 and TRBJ2-1; 13 bases match TRBD2. The specimen was CD4+ or CD8+ T cells sorted from blood, collected in a trial of the OX40 agonist ivuxolimab. The clonotype originates from an adult with an advanced solid tumor such as melanoma, head and neck, liver or kidney cancer. The chain's CDR3 is CASRLAGGRTDEQFF. CDR3 sequence (DNA): TGTGCCAGCAGACTAGCGGGAGGGAGAACTGATGAGCAGTTCTTC.